A single sample gave rise to the 29 T cell receptor beta chains below, sequenced in a study of T cell changes during pregnancy in multiple sclerosis. The method was immunoSEQ multiplex PCR; TCRdb's version includes in-frame clones alone and lacks a portion of them. The table includes tens of thousands of clones, about nine tenths detected once. The material was CD4+ T cells from peripheral blood mononuclear cells, obtained after pregnancy. The receptors were gathered from a female donor in good health, enrolled as a control in a pregnancy study.

This clone was picked up one time. The rearrangement links TRBV29-1 to TRBJ2-2; 14 nucleotides agree with TRBD2. After removal of 4 bases from V and 1 base from J, the junction contained 8 bases not matched to a gene. The V gene's germline CDR1 is SQVTM and CDR2 ANQGSEA. The CDR3 has 18 amino acids. This chain's CDR3 is CSVVGTSGRRRNTGELFF. CDR3 bases: TGCAGCGTTGTTGGGACTAGCGGGAGAAGAAGGAACACCGGGGAGCTGTTTTTT.

V usage is TRBV7-9 and J usage is TRBJ2-5; 13 nucleotides match TRBD2. Germline loops: CDR1 SEHNR, CDR2 FQNEAQ (reference sequence). The J segment lost 5 bases and the V segment lost 7 bases, leaving 7 bases of the junction unmatched. CDR3 length: 15 amino acids. The CDR3 sequence: CASKKTSGGSETQYF. The CDR3 nucleotides are TGTGCCAGCAAAAAGACTAGCGGGGGGTCTGAGACCCAGTACTTC.

This clone was recorded once. This chain links TRBV6-6 with TRBJ2-7; 8 bases map to TRBD1. This CDR3 contains 14 residues. Germline values: CDR1 MNHNY, CDR2 SVGAGI (reference sequence). V dropped 6 bases and J dropped 2; count of bases not matched to a gene: 6. CDR3 sequence reads: CASSIQGDTYEQYF. The CDR3 bases are TGTGCCAGCAGCATACAGGGGGATACCTACGAGCAGTACTTC.

The J gene is TRBJ2-1, the V gene TRBV28, with D possibly being TRBD2 (5 bases). Germline assignment: CDR1 MDHEN and CDR2 SYDVKM. CDR3 length equals 15 residues. V gave up 2 bases and J gave up 0 bases, with 8 bases separating them. CDR3 in DNA: TGTGCCAGCAGTTTAACGGGGATCTCCTACAATGAGCAGTTCTTC. The encoded protein is CASSLTGISYNEQFF.

V usage is TRBV5-7 and J usage is TRBJ1-6, with TRBD1 identical over 8 bases. TRBV5-7 belongs to the ORF category, with a function that is uncertain. The trim removed 4 bases at V and 6 bases at J, leaving 15 bases unmatched. The CDR3 has 18 residues. The CDR3 loop reads CASSQINTGGSLNSPLHF. CDR3 sequence (DNA): TGTGCCAGCAGCCAAATTAACACAGGGGGATCTCTTAATTCACCCCTCCACTTT.

The chain uses TRBV5-6 and TRBJ2-2, with 12 bases lining up with TRBD1. CDR3 length: 15 residues. Germline lookup yields CDR1 SGHDT and CDR2 YYEEEE. With V trimmed by 2 bases and J by 9 bases, 5 bases remained unmatched. The chain's CDR3 is CASSFTGTGGRELFF. CDR3 DNA: TGTGCCAGCAGCTTCACCGGGACAGGGGGCCGGGAGCTGTTTTTT. The full variable domain, in which reference TRBV5-6 and TRBJ2-2 provide the parts outside the CDR3, is DAGVTQSPTHLIKTRGQQVTLRCSPKSGHDTVSWYQQALGQGPQFIFQYYEEEERQRGNFPDRFSGHQFPNYSSELNVNALLLGDSALYLCASSFTGTGGRELFFGEGSRLTVL.

The chain carries TRBV5-8 and TRBJ1-3; D perhaps matches TRBD1 (5 bases). V was cut by 3 bases and J by 2 bases, with 9 bases left in between. The CDR3 contains 14 residues. Per the germline V gene, CDR1 is SGHTS and CDR2 is YDEGEE. The CDR3 is CASSSTGAGNTIYF. In nucleotides, the CDR3 is TGTGCCAGCAGCTCAACAGGCGCTGGAAACACCATATATTTT.

The chain couples TRBV5-1 to TRBJ1-1; D is possibly TRBD1 (5 bases). V dropped 4 bases and J dropped 4 bases, with 17 bases sitting between them. The CDR3 loop spans 15 amino acids. Germline assignment: CDR1 SGHRS and CDR2 YFSETQ. The CDR3 sequence: CASSPGLHGPTEAFF. The CDR3 coding sequence is TGCGCCAGCAGCCCGGGACTCCACGGACCCACTGAAGCTTTCTTT.

The J gene is TRBJ2-7, the V gene TRBV5-1, with D tentatively TRBD1 (6 bases). The CDR3 has 14 amino acids. Trimming removed 4 bases at V and 4 bases at J, with 15 bases between. Germline V CDR1 and CDR2: SGHRS, YFSETQ. The CDR3 region has the DNA TGCGCCAGCAGCCCGAGGAAGGGGGAATACGAGCAGTACTTC. This sequence encodes CASSPRKGEYEQYF.

This chain links TRBV2 with TRBJ2-7; TRBD1 aligns across 8 bases. The V and J ends lost 10 bases and 4 bases, in that order; junction bases with no gene match: 9. This CDR3 is 13 amino acids long. The germline CDR1 and CDR2 sequences are SNHLY and FYNNEI. CDR3 coding DNA: TGTGCCACCCAGGGACAGGTCGGTTACGAGCAGTACTTC. This gives the protein CATQGQVGYEQYF.

This clone appeared once. V and J are TRBV18 and TRBJ2-7; possibly TRBD1 for D (5 bases). The V gene's germline CDR1 is KGHSH and CDR2 LQKENI. The CDR3 is 13 residues long. V was clipped by 6 bases and J by 3 bases, with 12 bases between them. CDR3 residues: CASSPDSYYEQYF. The CDR3 bases are TGTGCCAGCTCGCCAGACAGTTACTACGAGCAGTACTTC.

The chain employs TRBV19 and TRBJ1-3; D not certain. The V end lost 5 bases, the J end lost 0 bases, and 5 bases lay between the germline ends. From germline, CDR1 is LNHDA and CDR2 SQIVND (reference sequence). There are 13 residues in the CDR3. As DNA, the CDR3 is TGTGCCAGTAGTCCATTCTCTGGAAACACCATATATTTT. This translates into CASSPFSGNTIYF.

The J gene is TRBJ2-7, the V gene TRBV6-5; 7 bases match TRBD1. V trimming: 6 bases; J trimming: 5 bases; junction bases outside the gene matches: 10. The V gene's germline CDR1 is MNHEY and CDR2 SVGAGI. The CDR3 contains 14 residues. The CDR3 coding sequence is TGTGCCAGCAGCGACTCAGGGGGAAGTAACGAGCAGTACTTC. This gives the protein CASSDSGGSNEQYF.

The genes are TRBV28 and TRBJ1-5; weak D call: TRBD1 (5 bases). The CDR3 has 14 amino acids. CDR1 and CDR2 (germline): MDHEN, SYDVKM. Trimming took 8 bases from V and 6 from J, leaving 17 bases between them. CDR3 amino acids: CASFYGGGGQPQHF. The CDR3 coding sequence is TGTGCCAGCTTTTACGGGGGAGGAGGTCAGCCCCAGCATTTT.

V gene TRBV7-3 combines with J gene TRBJ2-2; possibly TRBD1 for D (6 bases). Germline-derived CDR1 and CDR2 are SGHTA and FQGTGA. V was clipped by 5 bases and J by 5 bases, with 9 bases between them. The CDR3 runs to 13 residues. The CDR3 nucleotides are TGTGCCAGCAGCGCACAGGGAACCGGGGAGCTGTTTTTT. Protein sequence: CASSAQGTGELFF.

This chain links TRBV7-2 with TRBJ2-5; a weak D match, TRBD2 (6 bases). This CDR3 has 14 amino acids. Germline V gene data show CDR1 as SGHTA and CDR2 as FQGNSA. The germline V and J ends were trimmed by 5 bases and 5 bases, with 15 bases remaining between them. This chain's CDR3 is CASSPEGGTETQYF. CDR3 bases: TGTGCCAGCAGCCCCGAGGGCGGGACGGAGACCCAGTACTTC.

This clone came up once. The chain is built from TRBV19 and TRBJ2-3, with 12 nucleotides matching TRBD2. The germline V gene encodes CDR1 LNHDA and CDR2 SQIVND (reference sequence). J was trimmed by 3 bases and V by 5 bases; bases with no gene match: 6. The length of the CDR3 is 16 residues. The CDR3 here is CASSPRGLAGTDTQYF. In DNA, the CDR3 is TGTGCCAGTAGTCCCCGAGGACTAGCGGGGACAGATACGCAGTATTTT.

This sequence joins TRBV19 and TRBJ1-2; TRBD1 might be the D (5 bases). The CDR3 is 13 residues long. CDR1 is LNHDA and CDR2 is SQIVND in the germline V gene (reference sequence). V lost 5 bases, J lost 6 bases, and 13 bases lay in between. The CDR3 reads CASSPTGSDGYTF. The DNA for the CDR3 is TGTGCCAGTAGTCCTACAGGTTCAGATGGCTACACCTTC.

The chain is built from TRBV18 and TRBJ2-2; unclear D gene. V lost 3 bases and J lost 3, with 5 bases in between. The CDR3 is 13 residues long. Per germline, CDR1 KGHSH and CDR2 LQKENI. The CDR3 DNA follows: TGTGCCAGCTCACCGAGTGACACCGGGGAGCTGTTTTTT. Its translation: CASSPSDTGELFF.

V is TRBV10-3 and J is TRBJ2-3, with TRBD2 matching over 9 bases. This CDR3 spans 14 amino acids. The V segment lost 4 bases and the J segment 5 bases; nucleotides outside the gene matches: 4. Germline V gene data show CDR1 as ENHRY and CDR2 as SYGVKD. The CDR3 DNA reads as TGTGCCATCAGTGGCGGGGGGGAAATAGATACGCAGTATTTT. Protein sequence: CAISGGGEIDTQYF.

The chain joins TRBV11-3 to TRBJ2-5; 14 nucleotides agree with TRBD2. CDR1 and CDR2 from the germline V gene are SGHNT and YENEEA. This CDR3 has 17 amino acids. The junction had 7 bases not matched to a gene; V was cut back by 3 bases and J by 4 bases. This chain's CDR3 is CASSFLGLAGVLETQYF. CDR3 bases: TGTGCCAGCAGCTTCCTGGGACTAGCGGGAGTGTTAGAGACCCAGTACTTC.

The chain links TRBV28 to TRBJ1-2; TRBD1 aligns across 8 bases. Trimming at V came to 3 bases and at J to 5 bases, leaving 11 bases not matched to a gene. Germline V gene sequence: CDR1 MDHEN, CDR2 SYDVKM. This CDR3 is 16 amino acids long. CDR3 sequence reads: CASSFRGRLRLYGYTF. Written as DNA, the CDR3 is TGTGCCAGCAGTTTCAGGGGGCGCCTCCGACTATATGGCTACACCTTC.

This clone has a handful of counts. The V gene is TRBV9, the J gene TRBJ1-4; D may be TRBD1 (5 bases). V was trimmed by 2 bases and J by 0 bases, leaving 11 bases between them. This CDR3 has 16 amino acids. The germline V gene encodes CDR1 SGDLS and CDR2 YYNGEE. This chain's CDR3 is CASSVTAITTNEKLFF. In DNA form, the CDR3 reads TGTGCCAGCAGCGTGACAGCCATTACAACTAATGAAAAACTGTTTTTT.

The chain links TRBV5-6 to TRBJ2-5, with a possible D match to TRBD2 (6 bases). This CDR3 is 16 amino acids long. Trimming took off 4 bases at V and 4 bases at J, with 20 bases between the two ends. The V gene's germline CDR1 is SGHDT and CDR2 YYEEEE. The CDR3 protein is CASSLGPSGVTETQYF. CDR3 coding DNA: TGTGCCAGCAGCCTTGGGCCCTCGGGAGTTACAGAGACCCAGTACTTC.

This clone showed up just once. The J gene is TRBJ1-2, the V gene TRBV2; D not certain. The CDR3 loop spans 16 amino acids. In germline, CDR1 is SNHLY, CDR2 FYNNEI. V was trimmed by 7 bases and J by 4 bases, leaving 22 bases between them. As DNA, the CDR3 is TGTGCCAGCAAGGGAGTCAGCAACTTCGCCACCTATGGCTACACCTTC. As protein: CASKGVSNFATYGYTF.

This clone is a singleton in its sample. The rearrangement links TRBV7-2 to TRBJ1-5; D call uncertain. The CDR3 is 16 residues long. Germline V gives CDR1 SGHTA, CDR2 FQGNSA. V was cut by 1 base and J by 0 bases, with 10 bases left in between. The CDR3: CASSLVETDSNQPQHF. The CDR3 nucleotides read TGTGCCAGCAGCTTAGTGGAAACAGATAGCAATCAGCCCCAGCATTTT.

This chain joins TRBV5-4 and TRBJ2-7; 7 bases map to TRBD1. The V segment lost 4 bases and the J segment 7 bases; nucleotides outside the gene matches: 14. Germline-derived CDR1 and CDR2 are SGHNT and YYREEE (reference sequence). This CDR3 comprises 15 residues. The CDR3 DNA follows: TGTGCCAGCAGCCCCCGGACAGGCGGCCTACGGGAGCAGTACTTC. This codes for CASSPRTGGLREQYF.

This clone appeared once. This sequence joins TRBV28 and TRBJ2-4; TRBD2 matches 10 bases. The germline gives CDR1 MDHEN, CDR2 SYDVKM. The J segment lost 3 bases and the V segment lost 6 bases, leaving 5 bases of the junction unmatched. CDR3 length: 15 amino acids. CDR3 sequence (DNA): TGTGCCAGCAGCTCGCGACTAGCGGGCAAAAACATTCAGTACTTC. Amino acids: CASSSRLAGKNIQYF.

The chain couples TRBV5-1 to TRBJ1-4; possible D gene TRBD1, 5 bases. Trimming stripped 9 bases from V and 3 bases from J, with 15 bases between. This CDR3 is 14 amino acids long. Germline CDR1 is SGHRS and CDR2 is YFSETQ. The CDR3 coding sequence is TGCGCCACCCGGGAGGGGCCAGCTAATGAAAAACTGTTTTTT. It yields the protein CATREGPANEKLFF.